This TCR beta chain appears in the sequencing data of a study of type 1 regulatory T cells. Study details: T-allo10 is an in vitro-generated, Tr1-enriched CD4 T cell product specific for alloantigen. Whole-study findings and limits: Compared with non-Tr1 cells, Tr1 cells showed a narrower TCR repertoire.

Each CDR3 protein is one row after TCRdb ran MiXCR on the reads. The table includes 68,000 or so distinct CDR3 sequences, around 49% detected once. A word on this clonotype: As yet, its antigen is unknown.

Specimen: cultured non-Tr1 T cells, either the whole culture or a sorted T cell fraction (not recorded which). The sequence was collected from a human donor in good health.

The CDR3 DNA reads TGTGCCAGCAGCGGGGGTGGGTTTAGCACTGAAGCTTTCTTT. It codes for CASSGGGFSTEAFF. The chain is built from TRBV7-9 and TRBJ1-1; TRBD1 might be the D (5 bases). V lost 5 bases and J 4 bases, leaving 14 bases between the germline ends. The CDR3 consists of 14 residues. The germline CDR1 and CDR2 sequences are SEHNR and FQNEAQ (reference sequence).